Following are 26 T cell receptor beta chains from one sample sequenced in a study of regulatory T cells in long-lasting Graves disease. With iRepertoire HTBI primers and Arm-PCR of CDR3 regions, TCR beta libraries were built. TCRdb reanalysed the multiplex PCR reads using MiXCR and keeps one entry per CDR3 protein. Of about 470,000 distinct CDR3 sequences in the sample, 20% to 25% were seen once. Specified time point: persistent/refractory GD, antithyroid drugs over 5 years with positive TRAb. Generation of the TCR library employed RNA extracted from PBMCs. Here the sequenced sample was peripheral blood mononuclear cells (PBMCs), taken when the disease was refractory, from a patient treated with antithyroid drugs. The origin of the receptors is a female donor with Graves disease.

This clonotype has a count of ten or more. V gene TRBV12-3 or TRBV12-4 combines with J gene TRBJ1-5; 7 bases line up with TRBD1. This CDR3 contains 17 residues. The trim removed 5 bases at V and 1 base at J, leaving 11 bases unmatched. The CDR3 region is CASSGGQYGWSNQPQHF. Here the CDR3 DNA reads TGTGCCAGCAGTGGGGGACAGTACGGGTGGAGCAATCAGCCCCAGCATTTT.

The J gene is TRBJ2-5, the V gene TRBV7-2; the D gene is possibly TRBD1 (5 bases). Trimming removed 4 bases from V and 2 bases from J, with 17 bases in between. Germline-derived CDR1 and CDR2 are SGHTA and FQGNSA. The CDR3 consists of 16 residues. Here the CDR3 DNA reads TGTGCCAGCAGCTCATCTTGGGGCAGGGCTCAAGAGACCCAGTACTTC. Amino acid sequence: CASSSSWGRAQETQYF.

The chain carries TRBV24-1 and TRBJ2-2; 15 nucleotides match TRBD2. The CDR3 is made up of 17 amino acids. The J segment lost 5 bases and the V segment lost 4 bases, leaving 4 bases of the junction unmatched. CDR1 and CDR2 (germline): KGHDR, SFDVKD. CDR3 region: CATSDLGTSGRTGELFF. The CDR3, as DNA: TGTGCCACCAGTGACCTCGGGACTAGCGGGAGGACCGGGGAGCTGTTTTTT.

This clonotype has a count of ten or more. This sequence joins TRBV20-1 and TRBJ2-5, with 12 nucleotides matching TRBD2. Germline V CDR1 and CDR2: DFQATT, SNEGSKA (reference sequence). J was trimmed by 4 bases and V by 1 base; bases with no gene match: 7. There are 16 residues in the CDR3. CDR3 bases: TGCAGTGCTAGAGGCTCACCTAGCGGGGGGGGAGAGACCCAGTACTTC. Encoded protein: CSARGSPSGGGETQYF.

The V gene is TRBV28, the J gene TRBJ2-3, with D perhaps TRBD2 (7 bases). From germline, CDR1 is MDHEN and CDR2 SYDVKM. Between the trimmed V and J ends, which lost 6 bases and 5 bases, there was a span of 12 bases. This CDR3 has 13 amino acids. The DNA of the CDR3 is TGTGCCAGCAGATCGGGGGGCGGAGATACGCAGTATTTT. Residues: CASRSGGGDTQYF.

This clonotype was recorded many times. The CDR3 loop reads CASRTGNSPLHF. In DNA form, the CDR3 reads TGTGCCAGCAGGACAGGAAATTCACCCCTCCACTTT. The chain combines TRBV13 with TRBJ1-6; D might be TRBD1 (6 bases). V lost 6 bases, J lost 7 bases, and 7 bases lay in between. Germline-derived CDR1 and CDR2 are PRHDT and FYEKMQ (reference sequence). CDR3 length: 12 amino acids.

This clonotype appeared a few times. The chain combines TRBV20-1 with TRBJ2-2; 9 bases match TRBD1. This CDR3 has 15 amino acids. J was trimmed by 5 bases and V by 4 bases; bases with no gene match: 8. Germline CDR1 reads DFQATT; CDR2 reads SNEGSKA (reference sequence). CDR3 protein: CSAKTGGPRTGELFF. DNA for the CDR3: TGCAGTGCTAAAACAGGGGGCCCGAGAACCGGGGAGCTGTTTTTT.

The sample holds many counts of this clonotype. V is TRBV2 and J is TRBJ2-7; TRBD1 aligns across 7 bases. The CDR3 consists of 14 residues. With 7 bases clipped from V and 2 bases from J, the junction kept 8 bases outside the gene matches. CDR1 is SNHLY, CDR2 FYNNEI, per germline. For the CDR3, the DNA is TGTGCCAGCACTACCACGACAGGGACCTACGAGCAGTACTTC. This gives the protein CASTTTTGTYEQYF.

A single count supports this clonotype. This CDR3 reads CASSPSNSNTEAFF. CDR3 DNA sequence: TGTGCCAGCTCACCAAGTAATTCCAACACTGAAGCTTTCTTT. The chain combines TRBV18 with TRBJ1-1; D uncertain. Germline values: CDR1 KGHSH, CDR2 LQKENI. The CDR3 contains 14 residues. V was cut by 2 bases and J by 2 bases, with 9 bases left in between.

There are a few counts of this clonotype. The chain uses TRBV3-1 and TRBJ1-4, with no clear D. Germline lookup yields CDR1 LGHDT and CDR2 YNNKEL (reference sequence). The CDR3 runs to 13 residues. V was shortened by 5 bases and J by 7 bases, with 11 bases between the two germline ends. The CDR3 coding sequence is TGTGCCAGCAGCTTACTTTGGGGTGAAAAACTGTTTTTT. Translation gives CASSLLWGEKLFF. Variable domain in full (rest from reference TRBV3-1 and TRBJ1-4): DTAVSQTPKYLVTQMGNDKSIKCEQNLGHDTMYWYKQDSKKFLKIMFSYNNKELIINETVPNRFSPKSPDKAHLNLHINSLELGDSAVYFCASSLLWGEKLFFGSGTQLSVL.

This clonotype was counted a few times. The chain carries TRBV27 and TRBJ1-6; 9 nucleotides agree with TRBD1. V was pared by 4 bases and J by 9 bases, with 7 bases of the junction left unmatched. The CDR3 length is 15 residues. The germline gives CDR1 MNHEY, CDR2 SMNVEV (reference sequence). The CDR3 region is CASSSRDRVGSPLHF. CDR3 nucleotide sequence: TGTGCCAGCAGTTCCCGGGACAGGGTGGGTTCACCCCTCCACTTT.

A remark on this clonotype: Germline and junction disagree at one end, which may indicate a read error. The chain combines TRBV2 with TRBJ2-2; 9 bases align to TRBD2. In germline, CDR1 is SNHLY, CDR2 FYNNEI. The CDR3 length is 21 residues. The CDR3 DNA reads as TGCGCCAGCAGCCAAGATCCCCATGGGTTTAGCGGGAGCCTTTGGGCCGGGGAGCTGTTTTTT. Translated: CASSQDPHGFSGSLWAGELFF.

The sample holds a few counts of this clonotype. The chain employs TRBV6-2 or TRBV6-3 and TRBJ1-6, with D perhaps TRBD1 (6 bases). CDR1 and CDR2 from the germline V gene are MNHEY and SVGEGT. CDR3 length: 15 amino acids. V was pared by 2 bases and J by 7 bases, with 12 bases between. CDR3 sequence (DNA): TGTGCCAGCAGTTACGACGGCAGGGGAAATTCACCCCTCCACTTT. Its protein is CASSYDGRGNSPLHF.

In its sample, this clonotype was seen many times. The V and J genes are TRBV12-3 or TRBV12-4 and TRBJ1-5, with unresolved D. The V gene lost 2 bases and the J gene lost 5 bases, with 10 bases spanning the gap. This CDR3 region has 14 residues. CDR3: CASSLTARHQPQHF. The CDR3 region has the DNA TGTGCCAGCAGTTTAACTGCCCGTCATCAGCCCCAGCATTTT.

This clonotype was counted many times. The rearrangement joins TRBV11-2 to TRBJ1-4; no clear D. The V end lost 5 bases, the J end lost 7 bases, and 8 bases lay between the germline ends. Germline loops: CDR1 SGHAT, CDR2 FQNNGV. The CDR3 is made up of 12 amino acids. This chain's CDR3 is CASSPEGEKLFF. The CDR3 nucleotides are TGTGCCAGCAGCCCCGAGGGTGAAAAACTGTTTTTT. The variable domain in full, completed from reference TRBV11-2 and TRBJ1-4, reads EAGVAQSPRYKIIEKRQSVAFWCNPISGHATLYWYQQILGQGPKLLIQFQNNGVVDDSQLPKDRFSAERLKGVDSTLKIQPAKLEDSAVYLCASSPEGEKLFFGSGTQLSVL.

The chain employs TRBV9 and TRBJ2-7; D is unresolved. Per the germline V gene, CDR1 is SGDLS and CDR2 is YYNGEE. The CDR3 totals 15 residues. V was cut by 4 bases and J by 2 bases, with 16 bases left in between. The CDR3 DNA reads TGTGCCAGCAGCCTAACGTCCAGTCCCGCCTACGAGCAGTACTTC. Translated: CASSLTSSPAYEQYF.

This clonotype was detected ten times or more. The CDR3 nucleotides read TGTGCCATCAGTCAGGGGTCCTGGGGCACAGATACGCAGTATTTT. This encodes CAISQGSWGTDTQYF. The J gene is TRBJ2-3, the V gene TRBV10-3, with D possibly being TRBD1 (6 bases). Per the germline V gene, CDR1 is ENHRY and CDR2 is SYGVKD. V lost 5 bases, J lost 1 base, and 13 bases lay in between. The CDR3 has 15 amino acids.

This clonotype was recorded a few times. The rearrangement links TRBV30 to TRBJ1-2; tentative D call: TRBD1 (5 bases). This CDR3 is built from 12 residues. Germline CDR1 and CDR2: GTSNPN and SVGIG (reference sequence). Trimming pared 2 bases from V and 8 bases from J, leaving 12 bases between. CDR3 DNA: TGTGCCTGGAGTTCTCAGGGTTTCGGCTACACCTTC. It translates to CAWSSQGFGYTF.

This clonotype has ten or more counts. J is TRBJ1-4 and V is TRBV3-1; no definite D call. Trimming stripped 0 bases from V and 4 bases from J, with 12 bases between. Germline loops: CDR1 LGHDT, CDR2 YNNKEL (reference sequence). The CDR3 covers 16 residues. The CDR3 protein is CASSQDTRAGNEKLFF. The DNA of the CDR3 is TGTGCCAGCAGCCAAGATACAAGGGCTGGTAATGAAAAACTGTTTTTT.

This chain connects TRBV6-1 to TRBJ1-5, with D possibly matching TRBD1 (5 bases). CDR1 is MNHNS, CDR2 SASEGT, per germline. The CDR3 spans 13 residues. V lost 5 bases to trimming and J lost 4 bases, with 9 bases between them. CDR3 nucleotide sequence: TGTGCCAGCAGTCGGGGGTGGAATCAGCCCCAGCATTTT. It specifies CASSRGWNQPQHF.

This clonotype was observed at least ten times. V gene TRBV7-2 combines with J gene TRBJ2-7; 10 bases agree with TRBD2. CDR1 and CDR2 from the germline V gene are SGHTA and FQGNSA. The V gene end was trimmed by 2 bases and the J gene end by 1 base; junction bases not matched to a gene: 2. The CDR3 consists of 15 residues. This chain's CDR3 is CASSLKREGSYEQYF. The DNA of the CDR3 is TGTGCCAGCAGCTTAAAGCGGGAGGGATCCTACGAGCAGTACTTC.

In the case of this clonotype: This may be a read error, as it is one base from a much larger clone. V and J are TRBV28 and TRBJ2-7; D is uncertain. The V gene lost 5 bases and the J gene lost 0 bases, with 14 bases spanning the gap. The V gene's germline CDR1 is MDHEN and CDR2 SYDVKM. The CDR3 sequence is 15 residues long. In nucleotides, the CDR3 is TGTGCCAGCAGTCGGACCCAGGCGATCTCCTACGAGCAGTACTTC. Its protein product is CASSRTQAISYEQYF.

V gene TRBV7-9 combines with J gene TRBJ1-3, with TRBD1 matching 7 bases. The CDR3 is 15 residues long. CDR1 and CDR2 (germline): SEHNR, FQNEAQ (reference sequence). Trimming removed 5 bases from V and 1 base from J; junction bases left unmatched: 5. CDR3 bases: TGTGCCAGCAGCCCCAGGGGGACGTCTGGAAACACCATATATTTT. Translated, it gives CASSPRGTSGNTIYF.

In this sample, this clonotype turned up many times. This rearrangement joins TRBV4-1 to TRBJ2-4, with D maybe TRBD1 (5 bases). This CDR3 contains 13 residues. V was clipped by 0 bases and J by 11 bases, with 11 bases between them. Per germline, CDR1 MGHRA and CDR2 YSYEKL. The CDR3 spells CASSQDNRPVQYF. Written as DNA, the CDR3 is TGCGCCAGCAGCCAAGATAACAGGCCGGTTCAGTACTTC.

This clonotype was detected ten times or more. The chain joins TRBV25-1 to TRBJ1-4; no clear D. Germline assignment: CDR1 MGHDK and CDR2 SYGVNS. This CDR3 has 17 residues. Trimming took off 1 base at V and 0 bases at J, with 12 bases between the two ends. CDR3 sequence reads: CASSELGGPTTNEKLFF. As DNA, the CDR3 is TGTGCCAGCAGTGAATTGGGAGGGCCTACAACTAATGAAAAACTGTTTTTT.

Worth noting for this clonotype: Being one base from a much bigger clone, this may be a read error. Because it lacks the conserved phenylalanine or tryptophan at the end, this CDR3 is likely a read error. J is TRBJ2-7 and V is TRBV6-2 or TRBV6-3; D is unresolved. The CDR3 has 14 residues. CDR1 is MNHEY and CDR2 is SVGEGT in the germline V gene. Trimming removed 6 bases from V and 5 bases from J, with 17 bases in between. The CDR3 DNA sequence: TGTGCCAGCAGGACAAGGAATTTGATCGACGAGCAGTACTCC. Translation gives CASRTRNLIDEQYS.